This T cell receptor (beta chain) was identified in a study of T cells after yellow fever vaccination. Findings and caveats of the study: At under 97% for CD4 and 75% to 90% for CD8, most primary-vaccination clones showed up again after the booster.

TCRdb re-analysed the 5' RACE reads in MiXCR, keeping a single row per CDR3 protein. The profile shows fewer than 450,000 distinct CDR3 sequences, 11% of them singletons. Between the trimmed V and J ends, which lost 7 bases and 0 bases, there was a span of 16 bases. The CDR3 length is 15 residues. From germline, CDR1 is SQVTM and CDR2 ANQGSEA. This clonotype showed up just a few times. The antigen remains undetermined. This TCR was recovered from a man aged 18 to 29 who received the YFV17D yellow fever vaccine. The chain uses TRBV29-1 and TRBJ1-3; TRBD1 might be the D (6 bases). Here the sequenced sample was PBMCs, taken on the day of the first yellow fever vaccination. This chain's CDR3 is CSAGGPGNSGNTIYF. The CDR3 coding sequence is TGCAGCGCCGGGGGGCCAGGAAACTCTGGAAACACCATATATTTT.